These 24 T cell receptor beta chains were sequenced from one sample in a study of CD8+ T cells in alopecia areata. Sequencing used cDNA as its template, made by extracting RNA and reverse transcribing it. Sequencing used immunoSEQ multiplex PCR; TCRdb keeps in-frame clones, though not all of them. The sample consists of some 210,000 clones, 57% of them appearing once. Sequenced here: CD4+ T cells sorted from blood, sampled at week 0. These receptors originate from a human donor with alopecia areata.

This clone was observed a few times. J is TRBJ2-7 and V is TRBV19; D unresolved. This CDR3 has 13 residues. Trimming pared 4 bases from V and 6 bases from J, leaving 13 bases between. Germline V gives CDR1 LNHDA, CDR2 SQIVND (reference sequence). CDR3 amino acids: CASSSQSLTEQYF. The CDR3, as DNA: TGTGCCAGTAGTAGTCAGTCCCTAACCGAGCAGTACTTC.

This clone appeared a single time. The rearrangement uses TRBV7-9 and TRBJ2-7; TRBD1 matches 7 bases. The CDR3 length is 15 residues. The trim removed 6 bases at V and 2 bases at J, leaving 10 bases unmatched. CDR1 SEHNR and CDR2 FQNEAQ come from the germline V gene (reference sequence). CDR3 sequence: CASRTDRDGAYEQYF. The DNA for the CDR3 is TGTGCCAGCAGAACCGACAGGGACGGGGCCTACGAGCAGTACTTC. Supplemented by reference TRBV7-9 and TRBJ2-7, the full variable domain reads DTGVSQNPRHKITKRGQNVTFRCDPISEHNRLYWYRQTLGQGPEFLTYFQNEAQLEKSRLLSDRFSAERPKGSFSTLEIQRTEQGDSAMYLCASRTDRDGAYEQYFGPGTRLTVT.

The J gene is TRBJ2-7, the V gene TRBV7-2, with TRBD2 matching over 8 bases. This CDR3 has 15 residues. With V trimmed by 2 bases and J by 2 bases, 5 bases remained unmatched. From germline, CDR1 is SGHTA and CDR2 FQGNSA. CDR3 region: CASSLRAGDTYEQYF. DNA for the CDR3: TGTGCCAGCAGCTTACGAGCGGGGGACACCTACGAGCAGTACTTC.

This clone was counted between two and nine times. The chain uses TRBV29-1 and TRBJ2-1; D call uncertain. Germline V gene sequence: CDR1 SQVTM, CDR2 ANQGSEA. The CDR3 sequence is 12 residues long. The ends were cut back, 7 bases at V and 1 base at J, with 8 bases in the middle. CDR3 DNA: TGCAGCGAACAGATGTCCTACAATGAGCAGTTCTTC. As protein: CSEQMSYNEQFF.

The CDR3 bases are TGTGCCAGCAGCTTAGTGCATTCTAGCGGGGGAAACATTCAGTACTTC. It codes for CASSLVHSSGGNIQYF. The chain has TRBV7-2 and TRBJ2-4; 10 bases fit TRBD2. The CDR3 extends over 16 amino acids. V was clipped by 1 base and J by 6 bases; unmatched bases: 6. CDR1 is SGHTA, CDR2 FQGNSA, per germline.

The rearrangement joins TRBV7-2 to TRBJ2-3; tentatively, D is TRBD1 (6 bases). This CDR3 is 14 amino acids long. Germline assignment: CDR1 SGHTA and CDR2 FQGNSA. The ends were cut back, 4 bases at V and 4 bases at J, with 12 bases in the middle. CDR3 coding DNA: TGTGCCAGCAGCTCCCGACAGGTCCCAGATACGCAGTATTTT. This gives the protein CASSSRQVPDTQYF.

The chain combines TRBV29-1 with TRBJ1-2; 9 positions match TRBD1. The CDR3 has 17 amino acids. The germline V gene encodes CDR1 SQVTM and CDR2 ANQGSEA. The J segment lost 5 bases and the V segment lost 0 bases, leaving 13 bases of the junction unmatched. Here the CDR3 DNA reads TGCAGCGTTGAAGACCGACAGGGGGGACGCTTCTCATATGGCTACACCTTC. Protein: CSVEDRQGGRFSYGYTF.

The chain combines TRBV29-1 with TRBJ1-1; tentatively, D is TRBD1 (5 bases). This CDR3 has 13 amino acids. Germline assignment: CDR1 SQVTM and CDR2 ANQGSEA. V lost 7 bases, J lost 4 bases, and 16 bases lay in between. The CDR3 bases are TGCAGCGCCCGCCGGGGGTTGGGCACTGAAGCTTTCTTT. It encodes CSARRGLGTEAFF. Full variable domain (outside the CDR3, taken from reference TRBV29-1 and TRBJ1-1): SAVISQKPSRDICQRGTSLTIQCQVDSQVTMMFWYRQQPGQSLTLIATANQGSEATYESGFVIDKFPISRPNLTFSTLTVSNMSPEDSSIYLCSARRGLGTEAFFGQGTRLTVV.

The chain couples TRBV29-1 to TRBJ2-3, with 9 bases aligning to TRBD2. This CDR3 contains 16 residues. V trimming: 7 bases; J trimming: 5 bases; junction bases outside the gene matches: 16. Germline V gene lookup returns CDR1 SQVTM and CDR2 ANQGSEA. The CDR3 sequence is CSATTGGGGALDTQYF. The CDR3 DNA reads as TGCAGCGCCACAACCGGTGGCGGGGGGGCCTTAGATACGCAGTATTTT.

This sequence joins TRBV5-1 and TRBJ2-3; D unresolved. The CDR3 extends over 13 amino acids. The germline CDR1 and CDR2 sequences are SGHRS and YFSETQ. The V end was cut by 7 bases, the J end by 1 base, with 10 bases between. CDR3: CASGGGGTDTQYF. CDR3 DNA: TGCGCCAGCGGTGGCGGCGGCACAGATACGCAGTATTTT.

The rearrangement links TRBV29-1 to TRBJ1-1, with 8 bases that match TRBD1. The CDR3 consists of 12 residues. Germline V CDR1 and CDR2: SQVTM, ANQGSEA. Losses at the gene ends were 6 bases for V and 5 bases for J; bases not matched to a gene: 5. Written as DNA, the CDR3 is TGCAGCGTCGGACAGGGTGCGACTGAAGCTTTCTTT. Protein: CSVGQGATEAFF. The complete variable domain, with remaining parts taken from reference TRBV29-1 and TRBJ1-1, reads SAVISQKPSRDICQRGTSLTIQCQVDSQVTMMFWYRQQPGQSLTLIATANQGSEATYESGFVIDKFPISRPNLTFSTLTVSNMSPEDSSIYLCSVGQGATEAFFGQGTRLTVV.

This clone was detected once. The junction shows a germline mismatch at one end, possibly a read error. The chain has TRBV4-1 and TRBJ2-7, with 7 bases fitting TRBD2. This CDR3 contains 14 residues. Germline V gene data show CDR1 as MGHRA and CDR2 as YSYEKL. CDR3 in amino acids: CASSHLAGPYEQYF. DNA for the CDR3: TGCGCCAGCAGCCACTTAGCGGGTCCCTATGAGCAGTACTTC.

This clone was detected only a few times. The chain links TRBV6-1 to TRBJ2-4; tentative D call: TRBD2 (6 bases). The germline CDR1 and CDR2 sequences are MNHNS and SASEGT. The CDR3 length is 16 residues. Trimming took 2 bases from V and 0 from J, leaving 11 bases between them. The CDR3 nucleotides read TGTGCCAGCAGTGAATTTGGAGGGCTAGCCAAAAACATTCAGTACTTC. Protein sequence: CASSEFGGLAKNIQYF.

This clone was detected a few times. V usage is TRBV4-1 and J usage is TRBJ2-1; 7 bases line up with TRBD2. The CDR3 is 17 amino acids. Germline assignment: CDR1 MGHRA and CDR2 YSYEKL. Trimming at V came to 6 bases and at J to 5 bases, leaving 16 bases not matched to a gene. The CDR3 is CASRDIVAGLANNEQFF. In nucleotides, the CDR3 is TGCGCCAGCAGAGATATCGTAGCGGGCCTAGCCAACAATGAGCAGTTCTTC.

This clone was observed a handful of times. V gene TRBV9 combines with J gene TRBJ2-5; 12 nucleotides match TRBD1. Trimming took 3 bases from V and 7 from J; bases not matched to a gene: 13. The CDR3 is 17 amino acids. Germline V gene data show CDR1 as SGDLS and CDR2 as YYNGEE. The CDR3 sequence: CASSAVYGTGGRGTQYF. In nucleotides, the CDR3 is TGTGCCAGCAGCGCCGTCTATGGGACAGGGGGCCGAGGGACCCAGTACTTC. Using reference TRBV9 and TRBJ2-5 for the parts outside the CDR3, the full variable domain is DSGVTQTPKHLITATGQRVTLRCSPRSGDLSVYWYQQSLDQGLQFLIQYYNGEERAKGNILERFSAQQFPDLHSELNLSSLELGDSALYFCASSAVYGTGGRGTQYFGPGTRLLVL.

The chain has TRBV2 and TRBJ2-7, with TRBD2 matching 7 bases. Germline CDR1 is SNHLY and CDR2 is FYNNEI. This CDR3 spans 14 amino acids. The ends lost 6 bases at V and 2 bases at J; junction bases unmatched: 7. CDR3 region: CASSLSGVTYEQYF. In DNA form, the CDR3 reads TGTGCCAGCAGCTTAAGCGGGGTTACCTACGAGCAGTACTTC.

Here the CDR3 reads CAWKAGHFLYEQYF. DNA of the CDR3: TGTGCCTGGAAGGCGGGACACTTTCTGTACGAGCAGTACTTC. This chain uses TRBV30 with TRBJ2-7; either TRBD1 or TRBD2 may fit D (6 bases each). The CDR3 contains 14 residues. Between the trimmed V and J ends, which lost 4 bases and 4 bases, there was a span of 17 bases. CDR1 is GTSNPN, CDR2 SVGIG, per germline (reference sequence).

The J gene is TRBJ1-2, the V gene TRBV6-5; perhaps TRBD1 as D (5 bases). This CDR3 contains 11 residues. CDR1 is MNHEY, CDR2 SVGAGI, per germline. Trimming shortened V by 11 bases and J by 4 bases, and 11 bases separated the two germline ends. Here the CDR3 DNA reads TGTGCCGTCAGGGAGGCCTATGGCTACACCTTC. It translates to CAVREAYGYTF.

This clone was seen a single time. The chain links TRBV29-1 to TRBJ2-3, with TRBD2 as a possible D gene (6 bases). V lost 3 bases and J lost 8, with 18 bases in between. The CDR3 spans 14 residues. CDR1 and CDR2 (germline): SQVTM, ANQGSEA. The CDR3: CSVELARAQTTQYF. The CDR3 nucleotides are TGCAGCGTTGAGCTAGCGAGGGCACAGACTACGCAGTATTTT.

V and J are TRBV2 and TRBJ2-7, with D hard to call. V was trimmed by 8 bases and J by 0 bases, leaving 14 bases between them. The CDR3 sequence is 14 residues long. Per germline, CDR1 SNHLY and CDR2 FYNNEI. The CDR3 DNA sequence: TGTGCCAGCCGGCCTGGTCGCAGCTCCTACGAGCAGTACTTC. This sequence encodes CASRPGRSSYEQYF.

The V call is TRBV7-9, the J call TRBJ1-5; tentative D call: TRBD1 (5 bases). Trimming took 1 base from V and 3 from J, leaving 19 bases between them. The CDR3 totals 18 residues. Per germline, CDR1 SEHNR and CDR2 FQNEAQ (reference sequence). The CDR3 here is CASSLVGGRAGTNQPQHF. The CDR3 DNA is TGTGCCAGCAGCTTAGTTGGAGGTAGGGCAGGGACCAATCAGCCCCAGCATTTT.

The V call is TRBV5-4, the J call TRBJ2-3; the match to TRBD2 covers 7 bases. V lost 2 bases and J lost 2; bases outside the gene matches: 11. The CDR3 has 17 residues. Per germline, CDR1 SGHNT and CDR2 YYREEE (reference sequence). The CDR3 protein is CASSLDRLAENTDTQYF. The CDR3 nucleotides are TGTGCCAGCAGCTTAGATAGACTAGCCGAGAACACAGATACGCAGTATTTT.

This rearrangement joins TRBV30 to TRBJ1-2; no reliable D call. The germline V gene has CDR1 GTSNPN and CDR2 SVGIG (reference sequence). The germline V and J ends were trimmed by 0 bases and 7 bases, with 12 bases remaining between them. This CDR3 has 13 amino acids. CDR3 protein: CAWSVREPGGYTF. The CDR3 DNA sequence: TGTGCCTGGAGTGTACGGGAGCCTGGTGGCTACACCTTC.

The rearrangement uses TRBV29-1 and TRBJ2-7, with D possibly TRBD2 on 5 matching bases. V was cut by 4 bases and J by 6 bases, with 7 bases left in between. The CDR3 is made up of 10 amino acids. The germline V gene has CDR1 SQVTM and CDR2 ANQGSEA. The chain's CDR3 is CSVAGLEQYF. CDR3 nucleotides: TGCAGCGTTGCCGGACTCGAGCAGTACTTC.